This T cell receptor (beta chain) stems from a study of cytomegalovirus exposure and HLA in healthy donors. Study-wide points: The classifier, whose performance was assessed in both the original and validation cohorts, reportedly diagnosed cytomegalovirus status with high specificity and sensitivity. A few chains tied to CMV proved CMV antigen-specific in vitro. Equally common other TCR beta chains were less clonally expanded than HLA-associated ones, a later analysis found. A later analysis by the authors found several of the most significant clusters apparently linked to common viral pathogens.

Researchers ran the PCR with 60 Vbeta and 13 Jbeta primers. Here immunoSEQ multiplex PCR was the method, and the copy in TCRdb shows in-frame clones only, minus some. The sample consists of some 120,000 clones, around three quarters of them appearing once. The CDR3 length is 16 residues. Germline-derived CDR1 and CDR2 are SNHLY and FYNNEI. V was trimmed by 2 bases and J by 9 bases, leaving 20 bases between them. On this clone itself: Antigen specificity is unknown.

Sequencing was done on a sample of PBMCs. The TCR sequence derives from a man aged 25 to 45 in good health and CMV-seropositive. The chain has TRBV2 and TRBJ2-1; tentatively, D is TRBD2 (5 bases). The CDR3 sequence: CASSEIEVASSIEQFF. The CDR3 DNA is TGTGCCAGCAGTGAAATAGAGGTAGCGTCTTCGATTGAGCAGTTCTTC.